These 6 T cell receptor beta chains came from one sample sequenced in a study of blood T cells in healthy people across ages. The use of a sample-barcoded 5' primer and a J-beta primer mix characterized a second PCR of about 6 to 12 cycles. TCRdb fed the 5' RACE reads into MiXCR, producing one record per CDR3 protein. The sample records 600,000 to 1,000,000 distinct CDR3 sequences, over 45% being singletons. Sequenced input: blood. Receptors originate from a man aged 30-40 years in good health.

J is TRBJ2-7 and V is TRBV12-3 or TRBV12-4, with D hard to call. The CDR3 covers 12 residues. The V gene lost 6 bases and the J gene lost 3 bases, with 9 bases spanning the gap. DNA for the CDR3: TGTGCCAGCAGCAATATGAACTACGAGCAGTACTTC. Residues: CASSNMNYEQYF.

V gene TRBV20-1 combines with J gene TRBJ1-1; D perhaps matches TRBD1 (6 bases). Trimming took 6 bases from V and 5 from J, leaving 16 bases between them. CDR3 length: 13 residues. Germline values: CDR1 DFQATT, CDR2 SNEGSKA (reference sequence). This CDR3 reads CSAKRGGLTEAFF. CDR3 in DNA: TGCAGTGCAAAGAGGGGGGGGTTGACTGAAGCTTTCTTT.

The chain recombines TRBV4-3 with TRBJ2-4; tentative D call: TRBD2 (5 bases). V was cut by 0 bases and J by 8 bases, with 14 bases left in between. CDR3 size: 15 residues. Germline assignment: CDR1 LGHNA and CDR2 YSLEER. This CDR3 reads CASSQDWGEKDIQYF. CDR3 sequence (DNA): TGCGCCAGCAGCCAAGATTGGGGAGAAAAGGACATTCAGTACTTC.

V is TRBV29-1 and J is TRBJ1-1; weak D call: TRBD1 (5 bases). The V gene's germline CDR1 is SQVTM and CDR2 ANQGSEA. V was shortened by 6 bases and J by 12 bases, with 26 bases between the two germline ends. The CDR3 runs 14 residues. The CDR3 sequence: CSVALSGTVKATFF. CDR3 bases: TGCAGCGTCGCATTGTCCGGGACGGTTAAAGCGACTTTCTTT.

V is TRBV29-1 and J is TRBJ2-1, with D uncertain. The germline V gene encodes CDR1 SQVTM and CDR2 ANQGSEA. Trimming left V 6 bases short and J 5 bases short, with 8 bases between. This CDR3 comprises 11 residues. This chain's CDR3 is CSVGRDNEQFF. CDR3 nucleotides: TGCAGCGTCGGCCGGGACAATGAGCAGTTCTTC.

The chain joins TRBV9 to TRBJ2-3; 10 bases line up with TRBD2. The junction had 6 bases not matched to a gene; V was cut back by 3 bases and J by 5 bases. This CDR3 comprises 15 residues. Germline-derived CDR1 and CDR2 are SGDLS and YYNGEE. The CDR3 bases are TGTGCCAGCAGCGGTAGCGGGAGGAGAATAGATACGCAGTATTTT. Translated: CASSGSGRRIDTQYF.